This T cell receptor (beta chain) is drawn from a study of T cell responses to AZD1222 COVID-19 vaccine. Study-level results: Repertoire samples came only from after the peak T cell response. Distributed over spike, vaccine-associated CD4 TCRs predominated at 160-218 and 743-854.

Clones were read by immunoSEQ multiplex PCR, and TCRdb kept only the in-frame ones, dropping some. The sample lists fewer than 130,000 clones, roughly four fifths occurring once. On this clone: Its antigen is still unknown.

Trimming left V 2 bases short and J 6 bases short, with 15 bases between. CDR1 and CDR2 from the germline V gene are SGHDT and YYEEEE. This CDR3 has 14 amino acids. The sequence derives from an adult in good health. The chain is built from TRBV5-6 and TRBJ2-7; D not resolved. The sample here was peripheral blood, taken on day 0 of AZD1222 vaccination. The CDR3 nucleotides read TGTGCCAGCAGCTTTAAGGCACCGACGGGCGAGCAGTACTTC. Protein: CASSFKAPTGEQYF. Together with reference TRBV5-6 and TRBJ2-7, the CDR3 gives the full variable domain: DAGVTQSPTHLIKTRGQQVTLRCSPKSGHDTVSWYQQALGQGPQFIFQYYEEEERQRGNFPDRFSGHQFPNYSSELNVNALLLGDSALYLCASSFKAPTGEQYFGPGTRLTVT.